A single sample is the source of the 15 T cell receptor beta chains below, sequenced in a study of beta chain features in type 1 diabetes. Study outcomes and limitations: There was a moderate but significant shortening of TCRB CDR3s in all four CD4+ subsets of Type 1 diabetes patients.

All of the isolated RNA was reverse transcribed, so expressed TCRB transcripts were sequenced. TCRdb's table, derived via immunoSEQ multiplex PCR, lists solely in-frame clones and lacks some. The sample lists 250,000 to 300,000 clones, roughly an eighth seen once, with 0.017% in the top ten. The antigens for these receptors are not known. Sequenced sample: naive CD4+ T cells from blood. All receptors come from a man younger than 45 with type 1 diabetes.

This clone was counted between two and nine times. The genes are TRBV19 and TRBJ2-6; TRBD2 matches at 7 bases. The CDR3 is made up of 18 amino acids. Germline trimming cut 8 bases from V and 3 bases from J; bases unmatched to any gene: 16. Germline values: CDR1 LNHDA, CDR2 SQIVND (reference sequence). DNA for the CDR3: TGTGCCAGTTCCCTCCGAGGCGGGGGTACTGGTGGGGCCAACGTCCTGACTTTC. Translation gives CASSLRGGGTGGANVLTF.

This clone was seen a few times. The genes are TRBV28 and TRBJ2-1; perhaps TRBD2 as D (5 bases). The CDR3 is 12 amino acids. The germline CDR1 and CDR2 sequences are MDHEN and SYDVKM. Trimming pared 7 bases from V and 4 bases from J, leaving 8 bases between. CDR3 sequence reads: CASTRVYNEQFF. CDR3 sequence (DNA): TGTGCCAGCACGCGGGTGTACAATGAGCAGTTCTTC.

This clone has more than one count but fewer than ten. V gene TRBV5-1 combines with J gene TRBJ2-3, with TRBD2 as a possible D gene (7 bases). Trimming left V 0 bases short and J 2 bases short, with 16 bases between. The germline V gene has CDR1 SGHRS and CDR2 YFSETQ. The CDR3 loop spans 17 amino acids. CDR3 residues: CASSLGLAEGDTDTQYF. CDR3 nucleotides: TGCGCCAGCAGCTTGGGTCTAGCGGAGGGGGACACAGATACGCAGTATTTT.

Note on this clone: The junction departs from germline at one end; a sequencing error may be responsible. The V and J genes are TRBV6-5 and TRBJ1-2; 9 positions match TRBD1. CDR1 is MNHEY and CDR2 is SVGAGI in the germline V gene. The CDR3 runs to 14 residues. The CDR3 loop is CASSYSGTGYAYTF. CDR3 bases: TGTGCCAGCAGTTACTCAGGGACAGGGTATGCCTACACCTTC.

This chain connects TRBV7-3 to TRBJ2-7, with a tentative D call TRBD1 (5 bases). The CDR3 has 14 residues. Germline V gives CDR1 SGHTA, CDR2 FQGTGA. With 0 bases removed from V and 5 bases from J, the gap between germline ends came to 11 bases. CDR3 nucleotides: TGTGCCAGCAGCTTAACAGGGGCTTTCCACGAGCAGTACTTC. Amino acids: CASSLTGAFHEQYF.

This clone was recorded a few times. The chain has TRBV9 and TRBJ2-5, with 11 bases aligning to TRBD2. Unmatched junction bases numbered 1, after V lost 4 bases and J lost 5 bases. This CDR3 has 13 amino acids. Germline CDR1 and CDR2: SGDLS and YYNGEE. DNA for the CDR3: TGTGCCAGCAGCCTAGCGGGAGGTGAGACCCAGTACTTC. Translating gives CASSLAGGETQYF.

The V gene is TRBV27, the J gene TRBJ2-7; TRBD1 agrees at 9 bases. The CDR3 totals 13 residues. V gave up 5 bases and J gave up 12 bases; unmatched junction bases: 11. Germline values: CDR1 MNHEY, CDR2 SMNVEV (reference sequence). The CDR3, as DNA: TGTGCCAGCAGTAGATCCGGACAGGGGTCTCCGTACTTC. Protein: CASSRSGQGSPYF.

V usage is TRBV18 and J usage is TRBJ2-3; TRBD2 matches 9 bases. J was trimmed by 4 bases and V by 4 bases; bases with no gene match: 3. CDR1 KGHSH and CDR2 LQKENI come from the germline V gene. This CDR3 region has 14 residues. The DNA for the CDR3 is TGTGCCAGCTCACAGGGGACTAGCCCAGATACGCAGTATTTT. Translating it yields CASSQGTSPDTQYF.

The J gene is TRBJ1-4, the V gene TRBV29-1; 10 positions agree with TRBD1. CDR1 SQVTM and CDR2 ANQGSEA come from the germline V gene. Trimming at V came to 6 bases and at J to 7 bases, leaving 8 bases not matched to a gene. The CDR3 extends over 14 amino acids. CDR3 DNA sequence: TGCAGCGTAAGAAGACAGGGGGCATCTGAAAAACTGTTTTTT. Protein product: CSVRRQGASEKLFF. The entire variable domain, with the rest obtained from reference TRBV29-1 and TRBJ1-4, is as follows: SAVISQKPSRDICQRGTSLTIQCQVDSQVTMMFWYRQQPGQSLTLIATANQGSEATYESGFVIDKFPISRPNLTFSTLTVSNMSPEDSSIYLCSVRRQGASEKLFFGSGTQLSVL.

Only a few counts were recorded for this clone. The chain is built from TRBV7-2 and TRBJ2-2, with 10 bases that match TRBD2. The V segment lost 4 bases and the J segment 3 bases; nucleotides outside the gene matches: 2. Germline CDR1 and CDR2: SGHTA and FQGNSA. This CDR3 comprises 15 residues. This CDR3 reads CASSSSGSYTGELFF. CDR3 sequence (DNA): TGTGCCAGCAGCTCTAGCGGGAGCTACACCGGGGAGCTGTTTTTT.

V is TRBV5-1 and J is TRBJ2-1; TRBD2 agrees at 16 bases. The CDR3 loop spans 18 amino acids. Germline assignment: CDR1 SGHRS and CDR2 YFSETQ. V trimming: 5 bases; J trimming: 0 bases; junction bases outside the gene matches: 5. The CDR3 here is CASSLGTSGGGSYNEQFF. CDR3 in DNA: TGCGCCAGCAGTCTAGGGACTAGCGGGGGGGGCTCCTACAATGAGCAGTTCTTC.

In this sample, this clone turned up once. CDR3 loop: CASSPRDSFSWGYEQYF. For the CDR3, the DNA is TGTGCCAGCAGCCCGAGGGACTCTTTTAGCTGGGGCTACGAGCAGTACTTC. The chain combines TRBV16 with TRBJ2-7; D might be TRBD2 (6 bases). Per the germline V gene, CDR1 is KGHSY and CDR2 is FQNENV. The ends were cut back, 4 bases at V and 3 bases at J, with 22 bases in the middle. The CDR3 length is 17 residues.

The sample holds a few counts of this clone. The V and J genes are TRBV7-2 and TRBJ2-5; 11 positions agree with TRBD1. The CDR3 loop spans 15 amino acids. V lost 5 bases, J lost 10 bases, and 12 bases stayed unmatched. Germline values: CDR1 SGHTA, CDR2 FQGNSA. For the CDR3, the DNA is TGTGCCAGCAGCGCCGGGGACAGGGGGTTTTGGGGCCAGTACTTC. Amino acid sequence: CASSAGDRGFWGQYF. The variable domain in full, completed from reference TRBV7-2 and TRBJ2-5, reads GAGVSQSPSNKVTEKGKDVELRCDPISGHTALYWYRQSLGQGLEFLIYFQGNSAPDKSGLPSDRFSAERTGGSVSTLTIQRTQQEDSAVYLCASSAGDRGFWGQYFGPGTRLLVL.

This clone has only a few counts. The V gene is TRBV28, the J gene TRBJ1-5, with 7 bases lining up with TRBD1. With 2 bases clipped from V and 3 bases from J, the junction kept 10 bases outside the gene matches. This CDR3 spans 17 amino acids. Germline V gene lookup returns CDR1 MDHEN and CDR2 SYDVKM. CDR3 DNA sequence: TGTGCCAGCAGTTTACGCCTCACAGGGGAATTCAATCAGCCCCAGCATTTT. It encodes CASSLRLTGEFNQPQHF.

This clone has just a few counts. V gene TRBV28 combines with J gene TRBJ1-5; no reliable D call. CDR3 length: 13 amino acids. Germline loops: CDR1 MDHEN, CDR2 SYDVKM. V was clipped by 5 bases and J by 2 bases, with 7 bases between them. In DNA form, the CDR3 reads TGTGCCAGCAGTCAAACGGGCAATCAGCCCCAGCATTTT. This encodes CASSQTGNQPQHF.